This T cell receptor beta chain was identified in a study of T cell responses to AZD1222 COVID-19 vaccine. Study observations and caveats: Spike was spanned by vaccine-associated CD4 TCRs, with dominance at 160-218 and 743-854. At study baseline, merely over 5 AZD1222 recipients were seropositive. The donor cohort was predominantly white British with a female majority, and clonal diversity may have been underestimated.

Pooling covered second doses at about 4 or about 12 weeks. Concerning this clone itself: The antigen remains unidentified.

Germline CDR1 and CDR2: DFQATT and SNEGSKA (reference sequence). The CDR3 contains 15 residues. V trimming: 3 bases; J trimming: 1 base; junction bases outside the gene matches: 4. Profiling relied on immunoSEQ multiplex PCR, and the TCRdb table lists in-frame clones only, not all of them. The table lists roughly 140,000 clones, 87% of them singletons. This receptor was identified in an adult who received the AZD1222 COVID-19 vaccine. The chain combines TRBV20-1 with TRBJ2-1; 9 bases are a match to TRBD2. The input for sequencing was peripheral blood, taken 28 days after the second AZD1222 dose. This CDR3 is CSASPREGSYNEQFF. The CDR3 DNA follows: TGCAGTGCTAGTCCGCGGGAGGGATCCTACAATGAGCAGTTCTTC.